These T cell receptor beta chains were read from a single sample in a study of control samples from healthy donors and cancer patients. Data came from immunoSEQ multiplex PCR; TCRdb stores just in-frame clones and leaves some out. The sample has approximately 53,000 clones, approximately 90% seen once. The sample was PBMCs. Receptor source: a man under 40 with colorectal cancer. The CDR3 runs from the conserved cysteine through the conserved F or W. The order of the fields is CDR3 protein, V gene, J gene.

CDR3aa: CASSWNRVWNTEAFF
v_gene: TRBV6-2/TRBV6-3
j_gene: TRBJ1-1

CDR3aa: CASSQGTGYNQPQHF
v_gene: TRBV4-1
j_gene: TRBJ1-5

CDR3aa: CASSLTGGRRTEAFF
v_gene: TRBV5-4
j_gene: TRBJ1-1

CDR3aa: CASSLYRGANTYNEQFF
v_gene: TRBV7-2
j_gene: TRBJ2-1

CDR3aa: CASSVELRGGWQETQYF
v_gene: TRBV2
j_gene: TRBJ2-5

CDR3aa: CASSDWDRGPNEQFF
v_gene: TRBV6-4
j_gene: TRBJ2-1

CDR3aa: CASSTTTSGGYNEQFF
v_gene: TRBV27
j_gene: TRBJ2-1

CDR3aa: CASSLGAGPLNSPLHF
v_gene: TRBV11-2
j_gene: TRBJ1-6

CDR3aa: CASSSPLAGTYEQYF
v_gene: TRBV6-5
j_gene: TRBJ2-7

CDR3aa: CASSEYGQYEQYF
v_gene: TRBV25-1
j_gene: TRBJ2-7

CDR3aa: CASKFGAGLESPLHF
v_gene: TRBV3-1/TRBV3-2
j_gene: TRBJ1-6

CDR3aa: CATRKGQLLGYGYTF
v_gene: TRBV24-1
j_gene: TRBJ1-2

CDR3aa: CASSTGTSEEQFF
v_gene: TRBV19
j_gene: TRBJ2-1

CDR3aa: CASMRASESSYNEQFF
v_gene: TRBV2
j_gene: TRBJ2-1

CDR3aa: CASSENPGENTEAFF
v_gene: TRBV2
j_gene: TRBJ1-1

CDR3aa: CASSPPITRNTGELFF
v_gene: TRBV18
j_gene: TRBJ2-2

CDR3aa: CASSTGGGRSSYEQYF
v_gene: TRBV3-1/TRBV3-2
j_gene: TRBJ2-7

CDR3aa: CASSLVDGQYEQYF
v_gene: TRBV11-2
j_gene: TRBJ2-7